This T cell receptor beta chain comes out of a study of T cell responses to AZD1222 COVID-19 vaccine. Findings and caveats of the study: Two AZD1222 administrations were followed by greater Spike-specific TCR breadth and depth. Close to half of all spike-specific TCRs reportedly target regions of the variants that are unmutated. Just a handful of AZD1222 recipients were seropositive at baseline.

Regarding this clone: Its antigen is undetermined.

This table comes from immunoSEQ multiplex PCR, and its TCRdb copy is limited to in-frame clones, with some not included. The data hold fewer than 150,000 clones, with 93% observed a single time. The CDR3 length is 15 residues. Germline CDR1 LNHNV, CDR2 YYDKDF (reference sequence). Trimming took off 2 bases at V and 5 bases at J, with 16 bases between the two ends. Specimen: peripheral blood, collected on day 0 of AZD1222 vaccination. The sequence was collected from an adult in good health. The chain uses TRBV15 and TRBJ2-7; no clear D gene. CDR3 bases: TGTGCCACCAGCAGATTCCTCCCCGCTACCGACGAGCAGTACTTC. This translates into CATSRFLPATDEQYF.